The source of this TCR beta chain is a study of blood T cells in healthy people across ages. Whole-study results and caveats: Long-lived donors carried more naive CD4+ cells and greater diversity than aged donors.

A second PCR of about 7 to 12 cycles used a sample-barcoded 5' primer and a J-beta primer mix. No fewer than 2.5 million CDR3-containing paired-end reads came from each sample. One entry per CDR3 protein results from TCRdb running MiXCR on the 5' RACE reads. The data contain 730,000 or so distinct CDR3 sequences, around 38% of them singletons. This clonotype came up once. Its antigen is unknown. Sequences were obtained from blood. The clonotype was recovered from a man older than 75 in good health.

The CDR3 DNA sequence: TGCGCCAGCAGCCCATGGACAGGGAAGGGATCCGAGCAGTACTTC. Translation: CASSPWTGKGSEQYF. The chain has TRBV5-1 and TRBJ2-7; 8 nucleotides agree with TRBD1. V lost 4 bases, J lost 6 bases, and 12 bases stayed unmatched. The CDR3 sequence is 15 residues long. The germline V gene encodes CDR1 SGHRS and CDR2 YFSETQ.